This T cell receptor (beta chain) stems from a study of Graves' ophthalmopathy and Graves' hyperthyroidism. The V gene end was trimmed by 3 bases and the J gene end by 5 bases; junction bases not matched to a gene: 9. Germline V lookup: CDR1 WNHNN, CDR2 SYGVQD (reference sequence). The CDR3 contains 18 residues. RNA transcripts served as template for amplifying TCR beta CDR3 sequences. The first round was an RT-PCR with HTBI primers, and the second round was a multiplex PCR. From the multiplex PCR reads, TCRdb called clonotypes with MiXCR, one entry per CDR3 protein. The sample consists of about 740,000 distinct CDR3 sequences, roughly 40% of them appearing once. Clinicians diagnosed using symptoms, serum thyroxine, TRAb, thyroid ultrasound and orbital computed tomography.

The J gene is TRBJ2-2, the V gene TRBV10-1; the match to TRBD2 covers 13 bases. The sequenced material came from peripheral blood. This receptor was identified in an adult man with Graves' ophthalmopathy. The DNA for the CDR3 is TGCGCCAGCAGTGAAGAGGGGACTAGCGGGATAGCAACCGGGGAGCTGTTTTTT. It codes for CASSEEGTSGIATGELFF.